A single sample is the source of the 22 T cell receptor beta chains below, sequenced in a study of blood T cell repertoires in COVID-19. The assay was immunoSEQ multiplex PCR, and TCRdb's table has in-frame clones only and misses some. The sample holds around 450,000 clones, about 85% seen once. Sample: PBMCs or T cells enriched from blood (not recorded which). All receptors come from a woman aged 18-29 years who had recovered from COVID-19.

The chain uses TRBV30 and TRBJ2-5; 14 nucleotides align to TRBD2. With V trimmed by 0 bases and J by 3 bases, 9 bases remained unmatched. Germline V CDR1 and CDR2: GTSNPN, SVGIG (reference sequence). This CDR3 is built from 18 residues. In nucleotides, the CDR3 is TGTGCCTGGAGTGTACCGGGACTAGCGGGGGTAAAAGAAGAGACCCAGTACTTC. This sequence encodes CAWSVPGLAGVKEETQYF.

This clone was counted once. This chain connects TRBV2 to TRBJ2-7; 9 positions agree with TRBD1. The CDR3 covers 13 residues. Germline CDR1 and CDR2: SNHLY and FYNNEI. The trim removed 8 bases at V and 4 bases at J, leaving 6 bases unmatched. The DNA for the CDR3 is TGTGCCAGCGGAGGGGACAGGGTATACGAGCAGTACTTC. It is translated as CASGGDRVYEQYF.

The chain recombines TRBV7-2 with TRBJ1-2; a weak D match, TRBD1 (6 bases). The CDR3 has 12 amino acids. The germline V and J ends were trimmed by 1 base and 8 bases, with 8 bases remaining between them. From germline, CDR1 is SGHTA and CDR2 FQGNSA. The CDR3 is CASSLDDRGYTF. The CDR3, as DNA: TGTGCCAGCAGCTTAGACGACAGGGGCTACACCTTC. The entire variable domain, with the rest obtained from reference TRBV7-2 and TRBJ1-2, is as follows: GAGVSQSPSNKVTEKGKDVELRCDPISGHTALYWYRQSLGQGLEFLIYFQGNSAPDKSGLPSDRFSAERTGGSVSTLTIQRTQQEDSAVYLCASSLDDRGYTFGSGTRLTVV.

This chain uses TRBV23-1 with TRBJ1-1; 9 bases are a match to TRBD1. TRBV23-1 qualifies as an ORF whose function is uncertain. The CDR3 length is 15 residues. The trim removed 0 bases at V and 13 bases at J, leaving 12 bases unmatched. In nucleotides, the CDR3 is TGCGCCAGCAGTCAATCTCTAGGGGACAGGGAAGCTTTTTTCTTT. This encodes CASSQSLGDREAFFF.

The V call is TRBV3-1 (or the pseudogene TRBV3-2), the J call TRBJ1-1; perhaps TRBD1 as D (5 bases). CDR3 length: 17 amino acids. Trimming stripped 0 bases from V and 0 bases from J, with 14 bases between. The germline gives CDR1 LGHDT, CDR2 YNNKEL (reference sequence). CDR3: CASSQEGGRFMNTEAFF. The CDR3, as DNA: TGTGCCAGCAGCCAAGAGGGGGGGAGATTCATGAACACTGAAGCTTTCTTT.

The chain links TRBV27 to TRBJ1-2; 7 nucleotides agree with TRBD1. CDR3 length: 16 residues. CDR1 is MNHEY and CDR2 is SMNVEV in the germline V gene (reference sequence). Trimming took 6 bases from V and 1 from J; bases not matched to a gene: 11. The CDR3 DNA is TGTGCCAGCAGCCAAAAGGGGACAGCCTTTAACTATGGCTACACCTTC. Translated: CASSQKGTAFNYGYTF.

The chain carries TRBV4-2 and TRBJ1-5; tentative D call: TRBD1 (5 bases). CDR3 size: 15 residues. Trimming took 0 bases from V and 7 from J, leaving 13 bases between them. The germline gives CDR1 LGHNA, CDR2 YNFKEQ. The CDR3 here is CASSQDGQGGQPQHF. The CDR3 bases are TGTGCCAGCAGCCAAGACGGCCAGGGAGGACAGCCCCAGCATTTT.

The CDR3 protein is CASSLGHTSTDTQYF. DNA of the CDR3: TGCGCCAGCAGCTTGGGACACACCTCCACAGATACGCAGTATTTT. This chain links TRBV5-1 with TRBJ2-3; unclear D gene. The CDR3 is made up of 15 amino acids. Germline values: CDR1 SGHRS, CDR2 YFSETQ. V dropped 0 bases and J dropped 2 bases, with 10 bases sitting between them.

A note on this clone: Other DNA sequences in this sample translate to the same CDR3. The CDR3 sequence is CASSVGQGADQPQHF. The CDR3 DNA reads TGTGCCAGCAGCGTAGGGCAGGGGGCGGATCAGCCCCAGCATTTT. The chain joins TRBV9 to TRBJ1-5; 8 bases agree with TRBD1. J gave up 5 bases and V 0 bases, and 4 bases lay outside the gene matches. The germline V gene has CDR1 SGDLS and CDR2 YYNGEE. This CDR3 is built from 15 residues.

The rearrangement uses TRBV5-8 and TRBJ1-1; D is unclear. This CDR3 is built from 13 residues. Between the trimmed V and J ends, which lost 0 bases and 3 bases, there was a span of 6 bases. The V gene's germline CDR1 is SGHTS and CDR2 YDEGEE. The CDR3 protein is CASSLVRDTEAFF. The CDR3 DNA follows: TGTGCCAGCAGCTTGGTAAGAGACACTGAAGCTTTCTTT.

This chain joins TRBV6-1 and TRBJ1-2; no reliable D call. The V gene's germline CDR1 is MNHNS and CDR2 SASEGT. The CDR3 covers 14 residues. Between the trimmed V and J ends, which lost 0 bases and 6 bases, there was a span of 11 bases. The CDR3: CASSEARGPDGYTF. The CDR3 nucleotides read TGTGCCAGCAGTGAAGCTCGGGGTCCAGATGGCTACACCTTC.

The J gene is TRBJ2-1, the V gene TRBV20-1; a possible D gene is TRBD1 (5 bases). This CDR3 has 14 residues. Germline values: CDR1 DFQATT, CDR2 SNEGSKA (reference sequence). The V end was cut by 3 bases, the J end by 3 bases, with 12 bases between. The CDR3 region has the DNA TGCAGTGCTAGTGGGGCCGCCGACTACAATGAGCAGTTCTTC. This encodes CSASGAADYNEQFF.

V and J are TRBV19 and TRBJ2-7; TRBD1 is a possible D gene (5 bases). The length of the CDR3 is 14 residues. Trimming pared 5 bases from V and 5 bases from J, leaving 16 bases between. Germline CDR1 and CDR2: LNHDA and SQIVND (reference sequence). The CDR3 DNA reads TGTGCCAGTAGTGGCACCATTCAGGGAAACGAGCAGTACTTC. This sequence encodes CASSGTIQGNEQYF. The complete variable domain, with remaining parts taken from reference TRBV19 and TRBJ2-7, reads DGGITQSPKYLFRKEGQNVTLSCEQNLNHDAMYWYRQDPGQGLRLIYYSQIVNDFQKGDIAEGYSVSREKKESFPLTVTSAQKNPTAFYLCASSGTIQGNEQYFGPGTRLTVT.

This clone has more than one count but fewer than ten. The chain couples TRBV6-5 to TRBJ2-3, with TRBD2 matching over 13 bases. V was clipped by 7 bases and J by 4 bases; unmatched bases: 5. The CDR3 has 15 amino acids. Germline V gene sequence: CDR1 MNHEY, CDR2 SVGAGI. The CDR3 DNA reads TGTGCCAGCACCCCACTAGCGGGGGGGGCAGATACGCAGTATTTT. It encodes CASTPLAGGADTQYF.

Comments on this clone: Additional DNA sequences in this sample encode the identical CDR3. The CDR3 is CASSFTTGVQETQYF. The CDR3 nucleotides are TGCGCCAGCAGCTTTACGACAGGGGTACAAGAGACCCAGTACTTC. The J gene is TRBJ2-5, the V gene TRBV5-1, with 8 nucleotides matching TRBD1. This CDR3 comprises 15 residues. Losses at the gene ends were 2 bases for V and 2 bases for J; bases not matched to a gene: 5. Germline CDR1 reads SGHRS; CDR2 reads YFSETQ.

The chain is built from TRBV6-4 and TRBJ1-3; unclear D gene. This CDR3 comprises 15 residues. From germline, CDR1 is MRHNA and CDR2 SNTAGT. V was clipped by 6 bases and J by 0 bases, with 12 bases between them. Here the CDR3 reads CASSPESASGNTIYF. CDR3 bases: TGTGCCAGCAGCCCTGAGTCTGCCTCTGGAAACACCATATATTTT.

The chain couples TRBV5-8 to TRBJ2-7, with D possibly being TRBD1 (5 bases). The CDR3 covers 15 residues. The germline V gene encodes CDR1 SGHTS and CDR2 YDEGEE. V was clipped by 2 bases and J by 5 bases, with 17 bases between them. CDR3 nucleotide sequence: TGTGCCAGCAGCTTAGGGGCTGGGGTCGGCGACGAGCAGTACTTC. Translation gives CASSLGAGVGDEQYF. Full variable domain (missing parts from reference TRBV5-8 and TRBJ2-7): EAGVTQSPTHLIKTRGQQATLRCSPISGHTSVYWYQQALGLGLQFLLWYDEGEERNRGNFPPRFSGRQFPNYSSELNVNALELEDSALYLCASSLGAGVGDEQYFGPGTRLTVT.

This chain connects TRBV6-5 to TRBJ1-5; 8 nucleotides line up with TRBD1. CDR3 size: 14 residues. The V and J ends lost 6 bases and 2 bases, in that order; junction bases with no gene match: 3. Germline CDR1 reads MNHEY; CDR2 reads SVGAGI. CDR3 residues: CASSLGQGNQPQHF. The DNA of the CDR3 is TGTGCCAGCAGCTTGGGACAGGGCAATCAGCCCCAGCATTTT.

CDR3 bases: TGTGCCACCCTGAGCGGGGGACTCACAGATACGCAGTATTTT. This encodes CATLSGGLTDTQYF. The chain recombines TRBV19 with TRBJ2-3; 8 bases agree with TRBD2. In germline, CDR1 is LNHDA, CDR2 SQIVND (reference sequence). The ends lost 10 bases at V and 2 bases at J; junction bases unmatched: 8. The CDR3 runs 14 residues.

This chain links TRBV10-1 with TRBJ2-7; TRBD1 matches 7 bases. V lost 10 bases, J lost 5 bases, and 8 bases stayed unmatched. Germline-derived CDR1 and CDR2 are WNHNN and SYGVQD (reference sequence). CDR3 length: 12 residues. The CDR3 DNA follows: TGCGCCATCAGGACAGGTGTGGACGAGCAGTACTTC. Translating it yields CAIRTGVDEQYF.

This chain links TRBV2 with TRBJ2-3, with a possible D match to TRBD2 (5 bases). This CDR3 region has 13 residues. Between the trimmed V and J ends, which lost 6 bases and 8 bases, there was a span of 15 bases. Per the germline V gene, CDR1 is SNHLY and CDR2 is FYNNEI. The CDR3 bases are TGTGCCAGCAGCCAAAGCGCGGGCGGTACGCAGTATTTT. As protein: CASSQSAGGTQYF.

This chain joins TRBV28 and TRBJ2-2; TRBD1 matches at 7 bases. CDR3 length equals 14 residues. Losses at the gene ends were 2 bases for V and 6 bases for J; bases not matched to a gene: 3. Germline V gives CDR1 MDHEN, CDR2 SYDVKM. The CDR3 nucleotides are TGTGCCAGCAGTTTACACAGGGGAGCCGGGGAGCTGTTTTTT. This gives the protein CASSLHRGAGELFF.